The 10 T cell receptor beta chains in this list originate from one sample, sequenced in a study of blood T cell repertoires in COVID-19 (dated by TCRdb to the early 2020s). Library generation was performed with the immunoSEQ multiplex PCR assay. TCRdb carries this immuneACCESS record with in-frame sequences only. Its versions omit some clonotypes, under half of them owing to an unresolved V gene in the studies checked, with the rest unexplained. This sample has around 100,000 clones in its table, and around 85% of those were observed once. Around a fifth of the sample is taken by the ten largest. Sequencing was carried out using peripheral blood. The receptors were sampled from a man between 65 and 85 years old with active or convalescent COVID-19.

The rearrangement joins TRBV27 to TRBJ1-1; D uncertain. Trimming left V 6 bases short and J 3 bases short, with 8 bases between. This CDR3 region has 12 residues. Germline V gene data show CDR1 as MNHEY and CDR2 as SMNVEV (reference sequence). In DNA, the CDR3 is TGTGCCAGCAGATCCAGGTACACTGAAGCTTTCTTT. This sequence encodes CASRSRYTEAFF.

This clone was counted a single time. This chain links TRBV5-4 with TRBJ1-4; D is perhaps TRBD1 (5 bases). Germline loops: CDR1 SGHNT, CDR2 YYREEE (reference sequence). The CDR3 totals 15 residues. V gave up 4 bases and J gave up 0 bases, with 10 bases separating them. The CDR3 DNA is TGTGCCAGCAGCACGGGGGGAACAACTAATGAAAAACTGTTTTTT. Protein: CASSTGGTTNEKLFF. Full variable domain (remainder filled in from reference TRBV5-4 and TRBJ1-4): ETGVTQSPTHLIKTRGQQVTLRCSSQSGHNTVSWYQQALGQGPQFIFQYYREEENGRGNFPPRFSGLQFPNYSSELNVNALELDDSALYLCASSTGGTTNEKLFFGSGTQLSVL.

V and J are TRBV4-1 and TRBJ1-4; 8 nucleotides line up with TRBD1. This CDR3 is built from 14 residues. Germline V CDR1 and CDR2: MGHRA, YSYEKL. Germline trimming cut 1 base from V and 10 bases from J; bases unmatched to any gene: 5. The CDR3 sequence: CASSQAGQGGKLFF. CDR3 DNA sequence: TGCGCCAGCAGCCAAGCTGGACAGGGAGGAAAACTGTTTTTT.

The chain carries TRBV7-3 and TRBJ2-1; D is possibly TRBD1 (6 bases). There are 14 residues in the CDR3. Deletions cut 4 bases from V and 6 bases from J, with 13 bases between. Germline CDR1 and CDR2: SGHTA and FQGTGA. CDR3 sequence (DNA): TGTGCCAGCAGCTGGGACGCAGGGGCCAATGAGCAGTTCTTC. As protein: CASSWDAGANEQFF.

V usage is TRBV7-9 and J usage is TRBJ1-3; D possibly corresponds to TRBD1 (6 bases). From germline, CDR1 is SEHNR and CDR2 FQNEAQ (reference sequence). V shed 3 bases and J shed 0 bases, with 6 bases lying between them. CDR3 length equals 14 residues. CDR3 in DNA: TGTGCCAGCAGCTTGGACAGCTCTGGAAACACCATATATTTT. Translation gives CASSLDSSGNTIYF. The whole variable domain, remainder taken from reference TRBV7-9 and TRBJ1-3, is DTGVSQNPRHKITKRGQNVTFRCDPISEHNRLYWYRQTLGQGPEFLTYFQNEAQLEKSRLLSDRFSAERPKGSFSTLEIQRTEQGDSAMYLCASSLDSSGNTIYFGEGSWLTVV.

The chain uses TRBV30 and TRBJ1-1; 9 positions match TRBD1. J lost 11 bases, V lost 7 bases, and 8 bases had no gene match. Per the germline V gene, CDR1 is GTSNPN and CDR2 is SVGIG (reference sequence). The length of the CDR3 is 11 residues. The CDR3 DNA reads as TGTGCCTTCAATTTAGGACAGGGGGCTTTCTTT. It specifies CAFNLGQGAFF.

There are a few counts of this clone. V gene TRBV25-1 combines with J gene TRBJ2-7; D is uncertain. This CDR3 region has 15 residues. Germline CDR1 is MGHDK and CDR2 is SYGVNS. V shed 2 bases and J shed 4 bases, with 15 bases lying between them. CDR3 DNA sequence: TGTGCCAGCAGTGAAGCAGGTAGTTTAAGATACGAGCAGTACTTC. The encoded protein is CASSEAGSLRYEQYF.

The chain recombines TRBV28 with TRBJ1-4; 10 nucleotides align to TRBD1. J was trimmed by 6 bases and V by 4 bases; bases with no gene match: 5. The CDR3 sequence is 15 residues long. CDR1 is MDHEN and CDR2 is SYDVKM in the germline V gene. In nucleotides, the CDR3 is TGTGCCAGCAGTTCCTGGACAGGGGGGGATGAAAAACTGTTTTTT. Its translation is CASSSWTGGDEKLFF.

The chain couples TRBV7-2 to TRBJ2-1, with TRBD2 as a possible D gene (6 bases). V was shortened by 4 bases and J by 6 bases, with 10 bases between the two germline ends. The CDR3 totals 13 residues. Germline CDR1 and CDR2: SGHTA and FQGNSA. The CDR3 DNA is TGTGCCAGCAGCTCAGGACTACCCAATGAGCAGTTCTTC. Protein product: CASSSGLPNEQFF.

The chain joins TRBV28 to TRBJ1-6; a weak D match, TRBD1 (5 bases). V lost 7 bases and J 3 bases, leaving 13 bases between the germline ends. The length of the CDR3 is 15 residues. Germline-derived CDR1 and CDR2 are MDHEN and SYDVKM. Here the CDR3 reads CASTPQGYYNSPLHF. DNA for the CDR3: TGTGCCAGCACTCCTCAGGGTTACTATAATTCACCCCTCCACTTT.